The clone carrying this T cell receptor beta chain has just one count. What it binds is unknown. The entry originates in a study of cytomegalovirus exposure and HLA in healthy donors. Across the study: Membership in the Caucasian-associated ancestry cluster was found for 75% to 90% of 300 to 500 genotyped donors. General study points: Being indistinguishable, some V segments were excluded, TRBV6-2 and TRBV6-3 among them. The classifier was said to identify cytomegalovirus status with high specificity and sensitivity.

Both 60 Vbeta primers and 13 Jbeta primers went into the PCR. TCRdb's copy holds only in-frame clones and misses some; the assay was immunoSEQ multiplex PCR. This sample has about 64,000 clones, with around 77% found just once. As for the donors, each was a healthy bone marrow donor. V lost 4 bases and J lost 5, with 11 bases in between. The CDR3 has 13 amino acids. CDR1 is SEHNR and CDR2 is FQNEAQ in the germline V gene (reference sequence). The chain employs TRBV7-9 and TRBJ2-5; the D gene is possibly TRBD2 (5 bases). What was sequenced was PBMCs. This receptor was taken from a male donor in good health and CMV-seropositive. The DNA for the CDR3 is TGTGCCAGCAGCTATCGCCCGGGGGAGACCCAGTACTTC. Residues: CASSYRPGETQYF.